Below are 26 T cell receptor beta chains sequenced from a single sample in a study of blood T cell repertoires in COVID-19. The data were produced by immunoSEQ multiplex PCR, yet TCRdb's version contains in-frame clones alone and is incomplete. Of some 260,000 clones listed, approximately 80% are singletons. The sequenced material came from peripheral blood. Receptor source: a woman between 35 and 50 years old with active or convalescent COVID-19.

The genes are TRBV6-6 and TRBJ1-5; 7 bases agree with TRBD1. Germline V lookup: CDR1 MNHNY, CDR2 SVGAGI (reference sequence). The CDR3 consists of 14 residues. V gave up 6 bases and J gave up 1 base; unmatched junction bases: 3. The CDR3 nucleotides are TGTGCCAGCAGAACAGGGGAAAGCAATCAGCCCCAGCATTTT. It yields the protein CASRTGESNQPQHF.

The chain couples TRBV11-2 to TRBJ2-1; the D gene is possibly TRBD2 (7 bases). With 2 bases removed from V and 4 bases from J, the gap between germline ends came to 12 bases. CDR1 is SGHAT and CDR2 is FQNNGV in the germline V gene. This CDR3 is built from 15 residues. The CDR3 region has the DNA TGTGCCAGCAGCTTATGGGGGGGCGAGTACAATGAGCAGTTCTTC. It specifies CASSLWGGEYNEQFF.

CDR3 DNA: TGTGCCAGCTCGAGTCCTGGGGCCAACGTCCTGACTTTC. Its translation: CASSSPGANVLTF. V gene TRBV6-5 combines with J gene TRBJ2-6; D unresolved. CDR1 is MNHEY and CDR2 is SVGAGI in the germline V gene. This CDR3 spans 13 amino acids. Trimming pared 8 bases from V and 2 bases from J, leaving 7 bases between.

This sequence joins TRBV19 and TRBJ1-5, with 7 bases identical to TRBD1. With 6 bases clipped from V and 2 bases from J, the junction kept 4 bases outside the gene matches. This CDR3 has 14 residues. From germline, CDR1 is LNHDA and CDR2 SQIVND (reference sequence). DNA for the CDR3: TGTGCCAGTAGCCACAGGGGCGGCAATCAGCCCCAGCATTTT. This gives the protein CASSHRGGNQPQHF.

The chain is built from TRBV27 and TRBJ2-1, with D tentatively TRBD1 (6 bases). The germline gives CDR1 MNHEY, CDR2 SMNVEV (reference sequence). The V end was cut by 2 bases, the J end by 2 bases, with 10 bases between. The CDR3 length is 15 residues. The CDR3 protein is CASSLDRLPYNEQFF. CDR3 sequence (DNA): TGTGCCAGCAGTTTAGACAGGCTCCCCTACAATGAGCAGTTCTTC.

This clone has just a few counts. The chain couples TRBV5-5 to TRBJ2-1; perhaps TRBD2 as D (6 bases). The CDR3 runs 14 residues. In germline, CDR1 is SGHKS, CDR2 YYEKEE (reference sequence). Trimming cost V 3 bases and J 9 bases, with 16 bases left between them. The CDR3 is CASSWQAGRSEQFF. CDR3 nucleotides: TGTGCCAGCAGCTGGCAGGCGGGACGGAGTGAGCAGTTCTTC.

The J gene is TRBJ1-1, the V gene TRBV6-1; no definite D call. Germline values: CDR1 MNHNS, CDR2 SASEGT. Trimming stripped 3 bases from V and 5 bases from J, with 10 bases between. CDR3 size: 13 residues. Here the CDR3 DNA reads TGTGCCAGCAGTGACATAACGGGGACTGAAGCTTTCTTT. Protein product: CASSDITGTEAFF.

The rearrangement joins TRBV6-5 to TRBJ2-2, with a weak D call TRBD2 (6 bases). V shed 5 bases and J shed 6 bases, with 13 bases lying between them. Germline CDR1 reads MNHEY; CDR2 reads SVGAGI. The CDR3 has 14 amino acids. This chain's CDR3 is CASSKTSYAGELFF. Written as DNA, the CDR3 is TGTGCCAGCAGTAAGACTAGTTATGCCGGGGAGCTGTTTTTT.

On this clone itself: Other DNA variants within this sample encode the same CDR3. V gene TRBV19 combines with J gene TRBJ2-2; 7 nucleotides match TRBD1. The CDR3 consists of 13 residues. V dropped 4 bases and J dropped 4; count of bases not matched to a gene: 0. Germline CDR1 is LNHDA and CDR2 is SQIVND (reference sequence). In DNA, the CDR3 is TGTGCCAGTAGTAGACAGGGCACCGGGGAGCTGTTTTTT. Amino acid sequence: CASSRQGTGELFF.

This chain uses TRBV5-1 with TRBJ2-3; 8 bases agree with TRBD1. The V and J ends lost 0 bases and 5 bases, in that order; junction bases with no gene match: 5. The germline V gene encodes CDR1 SGHRS and CDR2 YFSETQ. The CDR3 totals 15 residues. As DNA, the CDR3 is TGCGCCAGCAGCTTGGGGACAGGGTCTGTAGATACGCAGTATTTT. Translation gives CASSLGTGSVDTQYF.

This chain uses TRBV5-1 with TRBJ2-5; 8 bases agree with TRBD2. Per germline, CDR1 SGHRS and CDR2 YFSETQ. The ends lost 3 bases at V and 5 bases at J; junction bases unmatched: 9. This CDR3 region has 15 residues. This CDR3 is CASSSGLVQGETQYF. The CDR3 bases are TGCGCCAGCAGCTCGGGACTAGTCCAAGGGGAGACCCAGTACTTC.

The V call is TRBV5-1, the J call TRBJ2-2, with 14 bases fitting TRBD2. This CDR3 comprises 18 residues. Trimming took 5 bases from V and 2 from J; bases not matched to a gene: 8. Germline loops: CDR1 SGHRS, CDR2 YFSETQ. DNA for the CDR3: TGCGCCAGCAGTTCGGGACTAGCGGGGGACCCAAACACCGGGGAGCTGTTTTTT. Translated: CASSSGLAGDPNTGELFF.

The chain combines TRBV11-3 with TRBJ2-1; 7 nucleotides agree with TRBD1. The CDR3 has 13 residues. V lost 2 bases and J lost 6; bases outside the gene matches: 1. CDR1 is SGHNT, CDR2 YENEEA, per germline. The DNA of the CDR3 is TGTGCCAGCAGCTTAAGACAGGGCAATGAGCAGTTCTTC. Protein product: CASSLRQGNEQFF.

The rearrangement uses TRBV7-9 and TRBJ1-6, with D hard to call. The CDR3 extends over 13 amino acids. Germline V CDR1 and CDR2: SEHNR, FQNEAQ (reference sequence). Trimming cost V 5 bases and J 9 bases, with 11 bases left between them. CDR3 protein: CASSPLTSSPLHF. The CDR3, as DNA: TGTGCCAGCAGCCCTTTGACAAGTTCACCCCTCCACTTT.

This clone was observed a few times. This chain connects TRBV2 to TRBJ2-4; 9 bases fit TRBD1. V shed 6 bases, J shed 1 base, and the junction held 4 bases outside the gene matches. The CDR3 extends over 15 amino acids. Germline values: CDR1 SNHLY, CDR2 FYNNEI. CDR3 nucleotides: TGTGCCAGCAGAATACAGGGGGCGGCCAAAAACATTCAGTACTTC. This codes for CASRIQGAAKNIQYF.

This chain connects TRBV19 to TRBJ1-3; TRBD1 agrees at 8 bases. Germline loops: CDR1 LNHDA, CDR2 SQIVND (reference sequence). The CDR3 is 15 amino acids. V was clipped by 8 bases and J by 0 bases; unmatched bases: 6. CDR3 loop: CASRQTGVSGNTIYF. CDR3 sequence (DNA): TGTGCCAGTCGCCAGACAGGGGTCTCTGGAAACACCATATATTTT.

This sequence joins TRBV30 and TRBJ2-1; 12 bases agree with TRBD1. Looked up from germline, CDR1 is GTSNPN and CDR2 is SVGIG (reference sequence). CDR3 length equals 13 residues. The ends lost 3 bases at V and 8 bases at J; junction bases unmatched: 2. The CDR3 here is CAWRGTGGYEQFF. For the CDR3, the DNA is TGTGCCTGGAGGGGGACAGGGGGCTATGAGCAGTTCTTC.

V usage is TRBV11-2 and J usage is TRBJ2-5; TRBD2 matches 11 bases. With 1 base clipped from V and 5 bases from J, the junction kept 0 bases outside the gene matches. The CDR3 spans 14 residues. Germline V gene lookup returns CDR1 SGHAT and CDR2 FQNNGV. The CDR3 nucleotides are TGTGCCAGCAGCTTAGTAGCGGGGGGGGAGACCCAGTACTTC. As protein: CASSLVAGGETQYF.

This clone has more than one count but fewer than ten. V and J are TRBV5-5 and TRBJ1-3, with 7 positions matching TRBD1. Germline values: CDR1 SGHKS, CDR2 YYEKEE (reference sequence). This CDR3 has 14 residues. V shed 0 bases and J 16 bases; nucleotides not matched to a gene: 13. This CDR3 reads CASSLADRNTGSYF. The CDR3 DNA sequence: TGTGCCAGCAGCTTGGCGGACAGGAACACGGGTTCCTATTTT.

The chain carries TRBV11-2 and TRBJ2-5, with 7 bases lining up with TRBD1. Germline CDR1 is SGHAT and CDR2 is FQNNGV. V lost 6 bases, J lost 1 base, and 8 bases stayed unmatched. The CDR3 runs 15 residues. The CDR3, as DNA: TGTGCCAGCAGTTATGACGGACAGGTCCAAGAGACCCAGTACTTC. It encodes CASSYDGQVQETQYF.

The chain joins TRBV5-4 to TRBJ2-5; 9 bases are a match to TRBD1. This CDR3 is 14 amino acids long. The V gene end was trimmed by 2 bases and the J gene end by 5 bases; junction bases not matched to a gene: 4. The V gene's germline CDR1 is SGHNT and CDR2 YYREEE (reference sequence). Here the CDR3 reads CASSLQGAEETQYF. The CDR3 bases are TGTGCCAGCAGCTTACAGGGGGCGGAGGAGACCCAGTACTTC.

The gene calls are TRBV3-1 (or the pseudogene TRBV3-2) and TRBJ1-1, with 8 bases identical to TRBD1. The CDR3 is 13 residues long. V dropped 3 bases and J dropped 7; count of bases not matched to a gene: 4. The germline CDR1 and CDR2 sequences are LGHDT and YNNKEL (reference sequence). This chain's CDR3 is CASSHNGQGEAFF. CDR3 bases: TGTGCCAGCAGCCACAATGGACAGGGTGAAGCTTTCTTT.

V usage is TRBV18 and J usage is TRBJ1-2; 7 bases fit TRBD1. V lost 3 bases and J lost 5; bases outside the gene matches: 24. The CDR3 loop spans 20 amino acids. Germline V lookup: CDR1 KGHSH, CDR2 LQKENI. CDR3 coding DNA: TGTGCCAGCTCACCGAGGGAAGCCGGGACAGTGGGATCGGTTAGATATGGCTACACCTTC. Amino acid sequence: CASSPREAGTVGSVRYGYTF.

This clone was counted ten times or more. The chain has TRBV27 and TRBJ1-2; tentatively, D is TRBD1 (5 bases). Trimming removed 6 bases from V and 5 bases from J, with 16 bases in between. This CDR3 has 14 amino acids. Germline assignment: CDR1 MNHEY and CDR2 SMNVEV (reference sequence). CDR3 residues: CASSWGGEAYGYTF. DNA of the CDR3: TGTGCCAGCAGCTGGGGCGGGGAGGCGTATGGCTACACCTTC.

The V call is TRBV9, the J call TRBJ1-2; tentative D call: TRBD1 (5 bases). V was clipped by 4 bases and J by 8 bases, with 18 bases between them. The germline CDR1 and CDR2 sequences are SGDLS and YYNGEE. This CDR3 has 14 residues. DNA of the CDR3: TGTGCCAGCAGCCAGAGGTTCGGGGACTTGGGCTACACCTTC. It yields the protein CASSQRFGDLGYTF.

There are a few counts of this clone. V gene TRBV6-5 combines with J gene TRBJ2-7; D is perhaps TRBD1 (6 bases). V lost 5 bases, J lost 3 bases, and 14 bases lay in between. Germline CDR1 and CDR2: MNHEY and SVGAGI. The CDR3 sequence is 14 residues long. Here the CDR3 reads CASSRTVRGYEQYV. The CDR3, as DNA: TGTGCCAGCAGTAGGACAGTGAGGGGCTACGAGCAGTACGTC.